The source of this TCR beta chain is a study of metastatic and nonmetastatic thyroid tumors. As for the study in general: Blood and tumor or nodule tissue repertoires from malignant and benign thyroid patients were compared.

Looked up from germline, CDR1 is LGHDT and CDR2 is YNNKEL (reference sequence). This CDR3 has 15 residues. Trimming stripped 5 bases from V and 0 bases from J, with 8 bases between. Original handling: It was from CDR3 differences across clinicopathological groups that a distant-metastasis classifier for papillary thyroid cancer was built. TCRdb re-analyzed the PCR reads through MiXCR. The V and J calls were not made by the authors but by TCRdb's processing. The sample lists fewer than 11,000 clones, around 33% occurring once. This clone is labeled as medium-sized (0.01 to 0.1%). Its antigen is currently unknown. Broader study findings: It was reported that TCR beta diversity was significantly higher in malignant thyroid tumors than benign nodules, in blood and tumor.

Patients underwent thyroid surgery, and none had received any treatment before it. Sequenced: tumor tissue. The receptor was isolated from a female donor with papillary thyroid cancer or a benign thyroid nodule (not recorded which). Some clones in this sample may be carry-over from other donors' samples. The rearrangement joins TRBV3-1 to TRBJ2-6, with a possible D match to TRBD2 (6 bases). CDR3 bases: TGTGCCAGCAGCGCCGGGGGCTCTGGGGCCAACGTCCTGACTTTC. It translates to CASSAGGSGANVLTF.